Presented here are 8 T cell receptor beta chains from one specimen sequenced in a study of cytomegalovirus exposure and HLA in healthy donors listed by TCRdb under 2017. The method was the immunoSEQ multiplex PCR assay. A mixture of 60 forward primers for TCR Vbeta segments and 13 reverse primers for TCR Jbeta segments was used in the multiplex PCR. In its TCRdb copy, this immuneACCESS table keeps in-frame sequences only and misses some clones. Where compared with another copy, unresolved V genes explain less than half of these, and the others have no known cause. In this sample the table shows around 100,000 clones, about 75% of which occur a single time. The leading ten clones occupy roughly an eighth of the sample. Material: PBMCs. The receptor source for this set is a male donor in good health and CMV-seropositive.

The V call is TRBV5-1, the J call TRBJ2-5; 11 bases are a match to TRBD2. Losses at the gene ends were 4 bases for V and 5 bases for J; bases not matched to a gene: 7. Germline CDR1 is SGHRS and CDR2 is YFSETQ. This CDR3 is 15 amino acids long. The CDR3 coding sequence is TGCGCCAGCAGCCGGACTAGCGGGCCCCGGGAGACCCAGTACTTC. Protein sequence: CASSRTSGPRETQYF.

CDR3 residues: CASSSGQGSVFAGNTIYF. The DNA for the CDR3 is TGCGCCAGCAGCTCGGGACAGGGGTCTGTCTTTGCTGGAAACACCATATATTTT. The genes are TRBV5-1 and TRBJ1-3, with 10 positions matching TRBD1. CDR1 SGHRS and CDR2 YFSETQ come from the germline V gene. After removal of 3 bases from V and 2 bases from J, the junction contained 11 bases not matched to a gene. The CDR3 runs 18 residues.

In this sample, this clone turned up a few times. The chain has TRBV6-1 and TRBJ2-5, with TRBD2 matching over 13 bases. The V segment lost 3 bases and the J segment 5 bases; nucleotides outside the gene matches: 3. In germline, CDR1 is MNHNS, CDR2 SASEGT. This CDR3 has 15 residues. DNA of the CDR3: TGTGCCAGCAGTGACACTAGCGGGGGGGCCGAGACCCAGTACTTC. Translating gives CASSDTSGGAETQYF.

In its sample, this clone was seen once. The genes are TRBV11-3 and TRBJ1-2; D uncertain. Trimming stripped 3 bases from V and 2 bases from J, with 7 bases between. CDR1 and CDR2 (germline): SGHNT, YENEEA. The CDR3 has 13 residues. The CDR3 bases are TGTGCCAGCAGCTTTAAACAAAACTATGGCTACACCTTC. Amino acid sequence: CASSFKQNYGYTF.

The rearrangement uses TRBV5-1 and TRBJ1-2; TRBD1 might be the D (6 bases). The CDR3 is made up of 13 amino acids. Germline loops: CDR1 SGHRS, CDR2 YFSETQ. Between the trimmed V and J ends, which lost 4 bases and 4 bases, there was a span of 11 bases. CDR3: CASSPDSLYGYTF. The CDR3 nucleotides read TGCGCCAGCAGCCCGGACAGTCTCTATGGCTACACCTTC.

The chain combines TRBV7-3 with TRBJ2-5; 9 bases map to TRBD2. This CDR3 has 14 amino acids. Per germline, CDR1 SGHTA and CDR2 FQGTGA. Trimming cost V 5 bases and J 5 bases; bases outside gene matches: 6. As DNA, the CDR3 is TGTGCCAGCAGCCGTAGCGGGGGTGTGGAGACCCAGTACTTC. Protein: CASSRSGGVETQYF.

The CDR3 DNA sequence: TGTGCCAGCAGTTACCCTACGCCTTTGACAGTCTCCGAGCAGTACTTC. It yields the protein CASSYPTPLTVSEQYF. The genes are TRBV6-6 and TRBJ2-7, with D possibly TRBD1 on 5 matching bases. The CDR3 runs 16 residues. V shed 2 bases and J shed 6 bases, with 20 bases lying between them. Looked up from germline, CDR1 is MNHNY and CDR2 is SVGAGI (reference sequence).

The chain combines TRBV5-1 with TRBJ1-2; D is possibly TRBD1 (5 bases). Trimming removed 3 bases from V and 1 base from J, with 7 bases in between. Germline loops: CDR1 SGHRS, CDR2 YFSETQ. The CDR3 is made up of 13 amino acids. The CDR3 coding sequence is TGCGCCAGCAGCTCCGACAGTAACTATGGCTACACCTTC. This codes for CASSSDSNYGYTF. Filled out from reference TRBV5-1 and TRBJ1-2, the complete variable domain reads KAGVTQTPRYLIKTRGQQVTLSCSPISGHRSVSWYQQTPGQGLQFLFEYFSETQRNKGNFPGRFSGRQFSNSRSEMNVSTLELGDSALYLCASSSDSNYGYTFGSGTRLTVV.